This paragraph reports one T cell receptor beta chain. The antigen is undetermined. CDR3 length equals 16 residues. Trimming removed 2 bases from V and 2 bases from J; junction bases left unmatched: 8. Germline V CDR1 and CDR2: MDHEN, SYDVKM. The sample is drawn from a study of CD8 T cells in ankylosing spondylitis. Molecular-barcoded quantitative 5'-RACE produced these TCR beta libraries. One entry per CDR3 protein, called by TCRdb with MiXCR from the 5' RACE reads. The repertoire holds 150,000 to 200,000 distinct CDR3 sequences, with around 20% as singletons. General study points: Reportedly, significant enrichment of disease-linked clones occurred in matched ankylosing spondylitis synovial fluid. Seven to nine highly homologous variants formed a TCR beta motif that appeared characteristic of ankylosing spondylitis blood. Disease-linked clones proved CD8+ and comparatively uncommon in peripheral blood.

Sequenced sample: blood, either unsorted or a sorted T cell fraction (not recorded which). This chain uses TRBV28 with TRBJ2-7; 8 bases line up with TRBD1. The clonotype was recovered from a male donor with ankylosing spondylitis or in good health (not recorded which). The CDR3 here is CASSLRVTGGTYEQYF. CDR3 sequence (DNA): TGTGCCAGCAGTTTACGTGTCACAGGGGGAACCTACGAGCAGTACTTC. Together with reference TRBV28 and TRBJ2-7, the CDR3 gives the full variable domain: DVKVTQSSRYLVKRTGEKVFLECVQDMDHENMFWYRQDPGLGLRLIYFSYDVKMKEKGDIPEGYSVSREKKERFSLILESASTNQTSMYLCASSLRVTGGTYEQYFGPGTRLTVT.